A selection of T cell receptor beta chains follows, all from one sample in a study of blood T cell repertoires in COVID-19. Libraries were prepared by immunoSEQ multiplex PCR; TCRdb keeps only in-frame clonotypes and omits some of them. The sample includes about 260,000 clones, approximately 87% seen only once; the top ten take around 1.5%. The sequenced sample consisted of peripheral blood. The source is a middle-aged woman who had recovered from COVID-19. CDR3s include the opening cysteine and the closing phenylalanine or tryptophan. Each record gives: D gene, clone size, J gene, V gene, CDR3 protein, CDR3 DNA. The D gene is left open where the match is weak. The size of a clone is reported for some rows only, either as once, few or many, or as a class for expanded clones.

NA once TRBJ2-7 TRBV7-8 CASSLGISWSYEQYF TGTGCCAGCAGCTTAGGAATTAGCTGGTCCTACGAGCAGTACTTC
TRBD1 NA TRBJ1-1 TRBV14 CASSPHGQGWNTEAFF TGTGCCAGCAGCCCCCATGGACAGGGATGGAACACTGAAGCTTTCTTT
NA NA TRBJ2-1 TRBV2 CASRPDRIDEQFF TGTGCCAGCAGGCCCGATAGAATTGATGAGCAGTTCTTC
TRBD2 NA TRBJ2-1 TRBV5-1 CASSPKSGVSYNEQFF TGCGCCAGCAGCCCGAAGAGCGGGGTCTCCTACAATGAGCAGTTCTTC
NA NA TRBJ1-2 TRBV30 CAWSVLANYGYTF TGTGCCTGGAGTGTACTGGCTAACTATGGCTACACCTTC
NA NA TRBJ1-4 TRBV5-4 CASSLDREGGNEKLFF TGTGCCAGCAGCTTGGACAGGGAAGGGGGTAATGAAAAACTGTTTTTT
NA few TRBJ1-2 TRBV2 CASSEVPGYGYTF TGTGCCAGCAGTGAAGTGCCCGGCTATGGCTACACCTTC
TRBD1 NA TRBJ1-2 TRBV3-1/TRBV3-2 CASSPRTGDGYTF TGTGCCAGCAGCCCACGGACAGGGGACGGCTACACCTTC
TRBD2 NA TRBJ2-3 TRBV4-3 CASSQGKRGESTDTQYF TGCGCCAGCAGCCAAGGGAAGCGGGGGGAAAGCACAGATACGCAGTATTTT
NA NA TRBJ1-6 TRBV14 CASSPPGAYNSPLHF TGTGCCAGCAGCCCTCCTGGGGCTTATAATTCACCCCTCCACTTT
TRBD2 NA TRBJ2-3 TRBV7-2 CASAGGGAEDTQYF TGTGCCAGCGCGGGCGGGGGGGCTGAAGATACGCAGTATTTT
TRBD2 NA TRBJ2-1 TRBV5-4 CASSLRLAGDNEQFF TGTGCCAGCAGCCTAAGACTAGCGGGGGACAATGAGCAGTTCTTC
NA NA TRBJ2-5 TRBV10-3 CAISETGEAQETQYF TGTGCCATCAGTGAAACAGGGGAGGCCCAAGAGACCCAGTACTTC
NA once TRBJ1-4 TRBV10-3 CAIIRTNRNATNEKLFF TGTGCCATCATCCGGACAAACCGGAATGCAACTAATGAAAAACTGTTTTTT
NA NA TRBJ1-1 TRBV18 CASSPSEGRGNTEAFF TGTGCCAGCTCACCATCGGAGGGACGGGGGAACACTGAAGCTTTCTTT
NA NA TRBJ2-6 TRBV18 CASSPPSGSGANVLTF TGTGCCAGCTCACCACCATCGGGGAGCGGGGCCAACGTCCTGACTTTC
NA NA TRBJ2-1 TRBV11-2 CASRRPGKRNNEQFF TGTGCCAGCAGGCGCCCAGGGAAAAGAAACAATGAGCAGTTCTTC
NA NA TRBJ1-3 TRBV4-3 CASSRSGSPGDTIYF TGCGCCAGCAGCCGATCTGGTAGCCCGGGGGACACCATATATTTT
NA NA TRBJ2-5 TRBV5-1 CASRIGSQGETQYF TGCGCCAGCAGGATAGGCAGCCAGGGGGAGACCCAGTACTTC
NA NA TRBJ1-1 TRBV5-1 CASSLAGFEAFF TGCGCCAGCAGCTTGGCGGGTTTTGAAGCTTTCTTT
NA NA TRBJ2-5 TRBV5-1 CASSLVDSQETQYF TGCGCCAGCAGCTTGGTAGACTCACAAGAGACCCAGTACTTC
TRBD1 NA TRBJ2-1 TRBV4-3 CASSHPPGQGASHEQFF TGCGCCAGCAGCCATCCCCCGGGACAGGGGGCGTCACATGAGCAGTTCTTC
NA once TRBJ1-1 TRBV5-1 CASSPGSGANTEAFF TGCGCCAGCTCACCCGGATCGGGAGCGAACACTGAAGCTTTCTTT
TRBD2 NA TRBJ2-5 TRBV5-1 CAIPPPSGSYQETQYF TGCGCCATCCCACCCCCTAGCGGGTCGTACCAAGAGACCCAGTACTTC
NA NA TRBJ1-2 TRBV2 CASSDHIRGNGYTF TGTGCCAGCAGTGACCACATCAGGGGAAACGGCTACACCTTC
TRBD2 once TRBJ2-3 TRBV11-3 CASSSGLAGGDTQYF TGTGCCAGCAGCTCGGGACTAGCGGGGGGAGATACGCAGTATTTT
NA NA TRBJ2-3 TRBV9 CASSVTGDGTDTQYF TGTGCCAGCAGCGTGACGGGGGACGGCACAGATACGCAGTATTTT
TRBD2 NA TRBJ2-1 TRBV9 CASSPAGAYNEQFF TGTGCCAGCAGCCCTGCGGGGGCCTACAATGAGCAGTTCTTC
NA once TRBJ1-4 TRBV4-3 CASSQREFNEKLFF TGCGCCAGCAGCCAAAGAGAATTCAATGAAAAACTGTTTTTT
NA few TRBJ1-5 TRBV10-3 CAISAGPNQPQHF TGTGCCATCAGTGCAGGGCCCAATCAGCCCCAGCATTTT
TRBD1 NA TRBJ2-7 TRBV28 CASSPSGTGSHEQYF TGTGCCAGCAGCCCATCCGGGACAGGGAGCCACGAGCAGTACTTC
NA NA TRBJ1-3 TRBV12-5 CASGLRAWGLSNRTIYF TGTGCTAGTGGTTTGAGGGCCTGGGGCCTGAGTAATCGTACCATATATTTT
NA NA TRBJ1-2 TRBV10-3 CAISESVSGTYYGYTF TGTGCCATCAGTGAGTCGGTGTCAGGGACTTACTATGGCTACACCTTC
NA NA TRBJ1-1 TRBV10-3 CAISESRGYTEAFF TGTGCCATCAGTGAGTCGCGGGGGTACACTGAAGCTTTCTTT
TRBD1 NA TRBJ2-7 TRBV5-1 CASSRGPGTGAYEQYF TGCGCCAGCAGCCGTGGCCCCGGGACAGGCGCGTACGAGCAGTACTTC
NA NA TRBJ1-4 TRBV6-5 CASRPGTFNEKLFF TGTGCCAGCAGGCCCGGGACATTTAATGAAAAACTGTTTTTT
TRBD1 few TRBJ1-3 TRBV15 CATSRGGQGRNTIYF TGTGCCACCAGCAGAGGAGGACAGGGGAGAAACACCATATATTTT
TRBD1 NA TRBJ1-2 TRBV19 CASTSDGQGDWYGYTF TGTGCCAGTACATCAGACGGACAGGGGGATTGGTATGGCTACACCTTC
TRBD1 NA TRBJ2-5 TRBV2 CASTQGAFQETQYF TGTGCCAGCACGCAGGGGGCCTTCCAAGAGACCCAGTACTTC
NA NA TRBJ2-2 TRBV5-5 CASSFPVRELFF TGTGCCAGCAGCTTCCCGGTCAGGGAGCTGTTTTTT
TRBD1 NA TRBJ1-5 TRBV27 CASSPGTGDYQPQHF TGTGCCAGCAGCCCCGGGACAGGGGATTATCAGCCCCAGCATTTT
NA NA TRBJ1-1 TRBV30 CAKDIFTEAFF TGTGCCAAAGACATTTTCACTGAAGCTTTCTTT
TRBD1 NA TRBJ1-5 TRBV6-2/TRBV6-3 CASTPGTGGGQPQHF TGTGCCAGCACCCCAGGGACAGGGGGCGGTCAGCCCCAGCATTTT
NA NA TRBJ2-7 TRBV9 CASSVGAHYEQYF TGTGCCAGCAGCGTAGGGGCACATTACGAGCAGTACTTC
NA NA TRBJ2-3 TRBV29-1 CSAIFREWSTDTQYF TGCAGCGCTATATTCAGGGAATGGAGCACAGATACGCAGTATTTT
NA NA TRBJ1-2 TRBV6-1 CASSEPSLGEGYTF TGTGCCAGCAGTGAGCCTTCCCTCGGGGAGGGCTACACCTTC
NA NA TRBJ2-5 TRBV7-7 CASSPTPSVQETQYF TGTGCTAGCAGCCCCACCCCTTCAGTCCAAGAGACCCAGTACTTC
NA NA TRBJ1-1 TRBV3-1/TRBV3-2 CASSLTGNTEAFF TGTGCCAGCAGTCTAACGGGGAACACTGAAGCTTTCTTT
NA NA TRBJ1-5 TRBV4-1 CASSQVTGGPNQPQHF TGCGCCAGCAGCCAAGTCACGGGGGGCCCCAATCAGCCCCAGCATTTT